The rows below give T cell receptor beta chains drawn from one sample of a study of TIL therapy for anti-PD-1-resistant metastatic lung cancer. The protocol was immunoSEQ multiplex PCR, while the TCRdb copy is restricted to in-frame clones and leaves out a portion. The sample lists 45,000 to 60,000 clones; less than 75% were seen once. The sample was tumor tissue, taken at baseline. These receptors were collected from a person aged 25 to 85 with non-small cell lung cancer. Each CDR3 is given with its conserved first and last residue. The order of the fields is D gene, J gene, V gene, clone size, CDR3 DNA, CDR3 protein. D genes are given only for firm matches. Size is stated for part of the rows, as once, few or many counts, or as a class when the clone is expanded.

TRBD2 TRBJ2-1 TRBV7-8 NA TGTGCCAGCAGCTCCCGCTCGGGGGGGGCGATCAATGAGCAGTTCTTC CASSSRSGGAINEQFF
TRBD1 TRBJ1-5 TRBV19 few TGTGCCAGTAGTATCCCCCCCGGGACAGGGGCGAGTCAGCCCCAGCATTTT CASSIPPGTGASQPQHF
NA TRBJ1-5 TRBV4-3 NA TGCGCCAGCAGCCAAGATTCTAGACCGACAAATCAGCCCCAGCATTTT CASSQDSRPTNQPQHF
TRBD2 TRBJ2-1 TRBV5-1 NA TGCGCCAGCAGCTACCAGCGGGGGGGCGAGCAGTTCTTC CASSYQRGGEQFF
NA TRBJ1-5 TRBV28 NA TGTGCCAGCAGGAGGTGGACCCTCTCGAAGGAAGGTCAGCCCCAGCATTTT CASRRWTLSKEGQPQHF
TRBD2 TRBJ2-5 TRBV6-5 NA TGTGCCAGCAGCCGATCCGGACTAGCGGAAGAGACCCAGTACTTC CASSRSGLAEETQYF
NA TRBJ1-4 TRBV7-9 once TGTGCCAGCAGCTCAAGACTCGGGACCCAAAATGAAAAACTGTTTTTT CASSSRLGTQNEKLFF
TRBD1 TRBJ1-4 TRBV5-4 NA TGTGCCAGCAGCTTGACCCGGGACAGGGATGAAAAACTGTTTTTT CASSLTRDRDEKLFF
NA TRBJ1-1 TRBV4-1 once TGCGCCAGCAGCCAAGTGGTCGAGGGGACTGAAGCTTTCTTT CASSQVVEGTEAFF
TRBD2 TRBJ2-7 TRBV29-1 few TGCAGCTTTATAGCGGGAGCCTACGAGCAGTACTTC CSFIAGAYEQYF
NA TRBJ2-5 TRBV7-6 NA TGTGCCAGCAGCCCCAGGGTTGGGGAGACCCAGTACTTC CASSPRVGETQYF
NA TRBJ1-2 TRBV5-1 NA TGCGCCAGCAGCTCAGGGGATTGGGATGGCTACACCTTC CASSSGDWDGYTF
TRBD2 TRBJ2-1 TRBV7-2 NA TGTGCCAGCAGCCCAGAGTCCAGACTAGCGGGAGGCGGGTTCTTC CASSPESRLAGGGFF
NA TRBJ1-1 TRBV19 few TGTGCCAGTAGCGCTGACAGGTCGAGTGAAGCTTTCTTT CASSADRSSEAFF
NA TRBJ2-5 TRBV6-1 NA TGTGCCAGCAGTTTTGGACTGGGAGAGACCCAGTACTTC CASSFGLGETQYF
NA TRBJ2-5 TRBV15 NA TGTGCCACCAGCAGAGATAGGGAGGCCCAAGAGACCCAGTACTTC CATSRDREAQETQYF
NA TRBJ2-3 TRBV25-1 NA TGTGCCAGCAGTGGACTCCAAACCACAGATACGCAGTATTTT CASSGLQTTDTQYF
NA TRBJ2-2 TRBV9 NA TGTGCCAGCAGCGTATCAGGACAGGGAGGGATAAGGGGGGAGCTGTTTTTT CASSVSGQGGIRGELFF
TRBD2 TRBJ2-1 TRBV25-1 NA TGTGCCAGCAGTGATAGCGGGAGATTTGTGAATGAGCAGTTCTTC CASSDSGRFVNEQFF
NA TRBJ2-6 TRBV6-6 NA TGTGCCACCTCGTCTGGGGCCAACGTCCTGACTTTC CATSSGANVLTF
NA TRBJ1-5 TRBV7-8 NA TGTGCCAGCAGCTTAGGGGTGAGGCAGGGAACGGGGAGCAATCAGCCCCAGCATTTT CASSLGVRQGTGSNQPQHF
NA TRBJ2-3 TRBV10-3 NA TGTGCCATCAGTAACAACACAGATACGCAGTATTTT CAISNNTDTQYF
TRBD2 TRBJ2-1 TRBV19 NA TGTGCCACCTCGACTAGCGGGAGGACCTACAATGAGCAGTTCTTC CATSTSGRTYNEQFF
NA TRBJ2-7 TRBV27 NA TGTGCCAGCAGTCTGGACAGTGGAGGCGAGCAGTACTTC CASSLDSGGEQYF
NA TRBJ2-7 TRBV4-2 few TGTGCCAGCAGCCAAGCTAGTGGGGGCGCCTCCTACGAGCAGTACTTC CASSQASGGASYEQYF
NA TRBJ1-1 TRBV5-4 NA TGTGCCAGCAGCTTGATAGCCGGGATGAACACTGAAGCTTTCTTT CASSLIAGMNTEAFF
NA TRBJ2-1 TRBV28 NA TGTGCCAGCAGCCCGGCCTCCGGGCAGTTCTTC CASSPASGQFF
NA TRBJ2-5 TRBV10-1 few TGCGCCAGCAGTGAGGGAGAGACCCAGTACTTC CASSEGETQYF
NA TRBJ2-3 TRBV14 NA TGTGCCAGCAGACGGGGGGATACGCAGTATTTT CASRRGDTQYF
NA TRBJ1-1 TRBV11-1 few TGTGCCAGCAGCTTGGCCTACAGGGTGCAGGCTTTCTTT CASSLAYRVQAFF
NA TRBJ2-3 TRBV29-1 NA TGCAGCGTTGCGTTCAGATTCACGGCAGATACGCAGTATTTT CSVAFRFTADTQYF
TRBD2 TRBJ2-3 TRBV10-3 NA TGTGCCATCAGCTTAGCGGGAGGCACAGATACGCAGTATTTT CAISLAGGTDTQYF
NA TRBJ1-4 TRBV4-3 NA TGCGCCAGCAGCCAAAATGAAAAACTGTTTTTT CASSQNEKLFF
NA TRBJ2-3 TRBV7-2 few TGTGCCAGCAGCCTGGTAGGGCTATTCACAGATACGCAGTATTTT CASSLVGLFTDTQYF
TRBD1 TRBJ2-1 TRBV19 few TGTGCCAGTAGTTCTGGACAGGGTTACAATGAGCAGTTCTTC CASSSGQGYNEQFF
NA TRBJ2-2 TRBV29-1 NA TGCAGCGCGGGACCCTCCACCGGGGAGCTGTTTTTT CSAGPSTGELFF
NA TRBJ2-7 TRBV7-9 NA TGTGCCAGCAGCTTAACCGGAAACGAGCAGTACTTC CASSLTGNEQYF
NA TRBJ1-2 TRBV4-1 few TGCGCCAGCAGTGGGGCTGCCTATGGCTACACCTTC CASSGAAYGYTF
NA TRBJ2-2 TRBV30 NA TGTGCCTGGAGTGTACAAGGCAGGGTGTATGGGGAGCTGTTTTTT CAWSVQGRVYGELFF
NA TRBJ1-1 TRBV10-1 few TGCGCCAGCAGTGAGGGGGGTGAAGCTTTCTTT CASSEGGEAFF
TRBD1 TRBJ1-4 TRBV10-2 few TGCGCCAGCAGTATTGCAGGGACAGCTACTAATGAAAAACTGTTTTTT CASSIAGTATNEKLFF
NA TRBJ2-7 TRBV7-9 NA TGTGCCAGCACCCCGGCCGATAAACCCTATGAGCAGTACTTC CASTPADKPYEQYF
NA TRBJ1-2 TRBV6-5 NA TGTGCCAGCAGTTCGGCGGGTCCTAACTATGGCTACACCTTC CASSSAGPNYGYTF
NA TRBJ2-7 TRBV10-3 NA TGTGCCGCCGGGGGGTCTTGGACAGGGAACGAGCAGTACTTC CAAGGSWTGNEQYF
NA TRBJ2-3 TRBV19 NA TGTGCCAGTAGTCCCTCGGTCCGATCAGATACGCAGTATTTT CASSPSVRSDTQYF
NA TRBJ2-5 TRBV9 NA TGTGCCAGCAGCGTAGGTCGGGTTGGGGAGACCCAGTACTTC CASSVGRVGETQYF
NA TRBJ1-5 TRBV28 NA TGTGCCAGCAGTACCGAGCGGGATCAGCCCCAGCATTTT CASSTERDQPQHF
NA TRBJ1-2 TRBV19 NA TGTGCCAGTAGTATAGATTTAGCCGCACCTAACTATGGCTACACCTTC CASSIDLAAPNYGYTF
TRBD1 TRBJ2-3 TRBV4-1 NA TGCGCCAGCTCCTTCAGGGGGTCCACAGATACGCAGTATTTT CASSFRGSTDTQYF
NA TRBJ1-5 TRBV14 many TGTGCCAGCAGCCAAGGGTGGAATTCCCCCCAGCATTTT CASSQGWNSPQHF
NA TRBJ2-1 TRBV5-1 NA TGCGCCAGCAGCTTGGAGGGGCTGACCTACAATGAGCAGTTCTTC CASSLEGLTYNEQFF
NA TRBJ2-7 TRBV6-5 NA TGTGCCAGCAGTTACGGGGCCCCAGGGGCCGGCGAGCAGTACTTC CASSYGAPGAGEQYF